A selection of T cell receptor beta chains follows, all from one sample in a study of technical replicates of blood from a handful of donors. Sequencing used immunoSEQ multiplex PCR; TCRdb keeps in-frame clones, though not all of them. The repertoire holds more than 60,000 clones, with around 95% as singletons. Sequencing used T cells isolated from PBMCs. The receptor source for this set is a human donor in good health. Both conserved end residues are part of each CDR3. Fields, in order: CDR3 length, V gene, J gene, clone size, D gene, CDR3 protein, CDR3 DNA. A D gene is named only where the DNA matches it firmly. The size entry is marked missing in some rows and otherwise reads once, few, many or a size class.

15	TRBV9	TRBJ1-6	-	-	CASSVDPDSYSPLHF	TGTGCCAGCAGCGTAGACCCCGACAGTTACTCACCCCTCCACTTT
18	TRBV2	TRBJ1-3	-	TRBD1	CASSHRNRGLLKGNTIYF	TGTGCCAGCAGCCACCGAAACAGGGGGCTATTAAAGGGAAACACCATATATTTT
16	TRBV9	TRBJ1-2	-	TRBD1	CASSAPTTGGLGGYTF	TGTGCCAGCAGCGCGCCTACGACAGGGGGCCTTGGTGGCTACACCTTC
18	TRBV7-9	TRBJ2-1	-	TRBD2	CASSFVSAPLAGNNEQFF	TGTGCCAGCAGCTTCGTCTCCGCCCCACTAGCGGGTAACAATGAGCAGTTCTTC
18	TRBV7-8	TRBJ2-5	few	TRBD2	CASSGGTLAGYWEETQYF	TGTGCCAGCAGCGGCGGGACTTTAGCGGGATATTGGGAAGAGACCCAGTACTTC
13	TRBV30	TRBJ1-1	-	TRBD1	CAWSVQGAAKAFF	TGTGCCTGGAGTGTACAGGGGGCAGCAAAAGCTTTCTTT
14	TRBV11-3	TRBJ2-5	-	-	CASSPTLGGATQYF	TGTGCCAGCAGCCCTACCCTTGGTGGGGCGACCCAGTACTTC
16	TRBV5-1	TRBJ2-1	-	TRBD2	CASSPGLAGGYNEQFF	TGCGCCAGCAGCCCGGGACTAGCGGGGGGGTACAATGAGCAGTTCTTC
17	TRBV7-6	TRBJ2-2	-	TRBD2	CASSLRPREGHTGELFF	TGTGCCAGCAGCTTAAGGCCACGGGAGGGCCACACCGGGGAGCTGTTTTTT
13	TRBV2	TRBJ2-7	-	-	CASRRRGSYEQYF	TGTGCCAGCAGGCGACGGGGGTCCTACGAGCAGTACTTC
14	TRBV27	TRBJ2-6	-	-	CASRQGTGANVLTF	TGTGCCAGCAGGCAGGGGACTGGGGCCAACGTCCTGACTTTC
14	TRBV13	TRBJ1-2	-	TRBD1	CASSGQDRIVGYTF	TGTGCCAGCAGCGGACAGGATCGGATCGTAGGCTACACCTTC
15	TRBV5-8	TRBJ2-1	-	-	CASSLYLIVYNEQFF	TGTGCCAGCAGCTTGTACTTGATCGTCTACAATGAGCAGTTCTTC
12	TRBV5-6	TRBJ1-2	-	-	CASNRQHYGYTF	TGTGCGTCGAACAGGCAACACTATGGCTACACCTTC